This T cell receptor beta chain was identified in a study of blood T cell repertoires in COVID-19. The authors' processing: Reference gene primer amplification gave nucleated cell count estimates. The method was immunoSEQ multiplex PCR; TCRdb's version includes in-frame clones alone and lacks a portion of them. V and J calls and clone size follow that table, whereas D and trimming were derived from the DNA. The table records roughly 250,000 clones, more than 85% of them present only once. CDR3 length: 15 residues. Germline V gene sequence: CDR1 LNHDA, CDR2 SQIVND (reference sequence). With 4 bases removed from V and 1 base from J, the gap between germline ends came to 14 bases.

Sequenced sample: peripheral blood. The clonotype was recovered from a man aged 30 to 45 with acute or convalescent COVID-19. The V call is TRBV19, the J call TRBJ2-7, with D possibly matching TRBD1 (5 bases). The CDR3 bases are TGTGCCAGTAGTAGTGACAGTCCCCCATCCTACGAGCAGTACTTC. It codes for CASSSDSPPSYEQYF. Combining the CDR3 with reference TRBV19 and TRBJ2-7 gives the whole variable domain DGGITQSPKYLFRKEGQNVTLSCEQNLNHDAMYWYRQDPGQGLRLIYYSQIVNDFQKGDIAEGYSVSREKKESFPLTVTSAQKNPTAFYLCASSSDSPPSYEQYFGPGTRLTVT.